A single sample is the source of the 14 T cell receptor beta chains below, sequenced in a study of T cells in Graves' hyperthyroidism and ophthalmopathy. Amplification targeted TCR beta CDR3 regions from RNA transcripts. HTBI primers were the set used in a first-round RT-PCR of the TCR CDR3. TCRdb redid the calling of the multiplex PCR reads with MiXCR, one entry per CDR3 protein. The data contain about 350,000 distinct CDR3 sequences, approximately 15% of them singletons. Sequences were obtained from blood. The source is a woman aged 25 to 45 with Graves' hyperthyroidism.

This clonotype was seen ten or more times. The chain combines TRBV6-1 with TRBJ2-7; D possibly uses TRBD1 or TRBD2 (6 bases each). V was clipped by 2 bases and J by 3 bases, with 14 bases between them. Germline V gene lookup returns CDR1 MNHNS and CDR2 SASEGT. This CDR3 has 15 residues. The CDR3: CASSESAGHIYEQYF. CDR3 nucleotides: TGTGCCAGCAGTGAATCGGCGGGACATATCTACGAGCAGTACTTC.

The table lists this clonotype with many counts. This chain connects TRBV7-2 to TRBJ2-2, with TRBD1 identical over 10 bases. The length of the CDR3 is 16 residues. The J segment lost 4 bases and the V segment lost 1 base, leaving 3 bases of the junction unmatched. The germline gives CDR1 SGHTA, CDR2 FQGNSA. The CDR3 loop reads CASSLGGQGVTGELFF. As DNA, the CDR3 is TGTGCCAGCAGCTTAGGAGGACAGGGGGTCACCGGGGAGCTGTTTTTT.

This clonotype was detected a few times. This chain joins TRBV29-1 and TRBJ1-2; D is unresolved. The CDR3 is 11 amino acids. The V and J ends lost 3 bases and 2 bases respectively, with 4 bases between them. The germline gives CDR1 SQVTM, CDR2 ANQGSEA. CDR3 amino acids: CSVELNYGYTF. The DNA of the CDR3 is TGCAGCGTTGAGCTCAACTATGGCTACACCTTC. Full variable domain (remainder filled in from reference TRBV29-1 and TRBJ1-2): SAVISQKPSRDICQRGTSLTIQCQVDSQVTMMFWYRQQPGQSLTLIATANQGSEATYESGFVIDKFPISRPNLTFSTLTVSNMSPEDSSIYLCSVELNYGYTFGSGTRLTVV.

At least ten counts were recorded for this clonotype. V usage is TRBV15 and J usage is TRBJ2-3; 9 nucleotides line up with TRBD2. The CDR3 spans 15 residues. The ends lost 6 bases at V and 3 bases at J; junction bases unmatched: 7. CDR1 and CDR2 from the germline V gene are LNHNV and YYDKDF (reference sequence). The CDR3 here is CATRDSGRSTDTQYF. The CDR3 DNA reads as TGTGCCACCAGGGATAGCGGGAGAAGTACAGATACGCAGTATTTT.

This clonotype was recorded at least ten times. The J gene is TRBJ2-7, the V gene TRBV6-2 or TRBV6-3; TRBD1 or TRBD2 may be the D gene (5 bases each). The germline V gene encodes CDR1 MNHEY and CDR2 SVGEGT. V lost 4 bases to trimming and J lost 3 bases, with 16 bases between them. This CDR3 has 15 amino acids. As DNA, the CDR3 is TGTGCCAGCAGTTTTCGGGACCCCGCGTACTACGAGCAGTACTTC. Translation gives CASSFRDPAYYEQYF.

This clonotype was recorded at least ten times. J is TRBJ2-5 and V is TRBV12-3 or TRBV12-4, with 7 bases identical to TRBD1. The CDR3 totals 14 residues. V shed 6 bases and J 2 bases; nucleotides not matched to a gene: 6. CDR3 region: CASSSPGQQETQYF. CDR3 nucleotide sequence: TGTGCCAGCAGCAGCCCGGGACAGCAAGAGACCCAGTACTTC.

The sample holds a few counts of this clonotype. The chain couples TRBV7-6 to TRBJ1-6; possibly TRBD1 for D (5 bases). This CDR3 comprises 19 residues. The V and J ends lost 1 base and 1 base respectively, with 17 bases between them. Per germline, CDR1 SGHVS and CDR2 FNYEAQ. The CDR3 protein is CASSLEAGHSESYNSPLHF. The CDR3 DNA follows: TGTGCCAGCAGCTTAGAAGCAGGGCATTCAGAGTCCTATAATTCACCCCTCCACTTT. Drawing the rest from reference TRBV7-6 and TRBJ1-6, the complete variable domain is GAGVSQSPRYKVTKRGQDVALRCDPISGHVSLYWYRQALGQGPEFLTYFNYEAQQDKSGLPNDRFSAERPEGSISTLTIQRTEQRDSAMYRCASSLEAGHSESYNSPLHFGNGTRLTVT.

The chain couples TRBV6-1 to TRBJ2-7; no reliable D call. This CDR3 contains 14 residues. Deletions cut 5 bases from V and 3 bases from J, with 14 bases between. Germline V lookup: CDR1 MNHNS, CDR2 SASEGT. The CDR3 here is CASSYEDGLYEQYF. The CDR3 nucleotides are TGTGCCAGCAGTTATGAAGACGGCCTCTACGAGCAGTACTTC.

This clonotype was detected many times. The chain uses TRBV28 and TRBJ2-1, with 11 positions matching TRBD1. This CDR3 has 14 amino acids. CDR1 is MDHEN, CDR2 SYDVKM, per germline. J was trimmed by 5 bases and V by 8 bases; bases with no gene match: 5. CDR3 region: CASWGGQGDNEQFF. The CDR3 nucleotides are TGTGCCAGCTGGGGGGGACAGGGGGACAATGAGCAGTTCTTC.

This clonotype has ten or more counts. The rearrangement joins TRBV29-1 to TRBJ1-5, with 10 positions matching TRBD1. The CDR3 consists of 14 residues. V trimming: 6 bases; J trimming: 5 bases; junction bases outside the gene matches: 7. The germline V gene encodes CDR1 SQVTM and CDR2 ANQGSEA. The CDR3 sequence: CSVAGTGVDQPQHF. The CDR3 bases are TGCAGCGTCGCCGGGACAGGGGTCGATCAGCCCCAGCATTTT.

The V and J genes are TRBV12-3 or TRBV12-4 and TRBJ1-5; TRBD1 agrees at 10 bases. The CDR3 loop spans 13 amino acids. J gave up 13 bases and V 5 bases, and 8 bases lay outside the gene matches. CDR3 sequence reads: CASSPGGTGVQHF. In DNA form, the CDR3 reads TGTGCCAGCAGTCCGGGGGGGACAGGGGTTCAGCATTTT.

To note about this clonotype: One junction end disagrees with the germline gene, perhaps due to a read error. The V and J genes are TRBV15 and TRBJ2-1; D gene ambiguous. This CDR3 region has 19 residues. Germline-derived CDR1 and CDR2 are LNHNV and YYDKDF (reference sequence). CDR3 sequence: CATSIPWGLAARPYNGQFF. The CDR3 DNA reads as TGTGCCACCAGCATCCCCTGGGGTCTGGCGGCAAGGCCCTACAATGGGCAGTTCTTC.

This clonotype was recorded many times. This rearrangement joins TRBV28 to TRBJ2-7; D is possibly TRBD1 (6 bases). Germline values: CDR1 MDHEN, CDR2 SYDVKM. V was cut by 8 bases and J by 6 bases, with 14 bases left in between. This CDR3 is built from 12 residues. The chain's CDR3 is CASSSTGPEQYF. The CDR3 bases are TGTGCCAGCTCTAGTACAGGGCCCGAGCAGTACTTC. The full variable domain, with the rest looked up from reference TRBV28 and TRBJ2-7, is DVKVTQSSRYLVKRTGEKVFLECVQDMDHENMFWYRQDPGLGLRLIYFSYDVKMKEKGDIPEGYSVSREKKERFSLILESASTNQTSMYLCASSSTGPEQYFGPGTRLTVT.

In the case of this clonotype: At one of its ends the junction is not consistent with the germline gene, which may arise from a read error. The gene calls are TRBV29-1 and TRBJ2-1; D gene unclear. This CDR3 spans 13 amino acids. Germline assignment: CDR1 SQVTM and CDR2 ANQGSEA. This CDR3 reads CSATQYFTNGQFF. CDR3 nucleotides: TGCAGCGCCACGCAGTATTTCACCAATGGGCAGTTCTTC.